What follows describes a single T cell receptor (beta chain). The sample belongs to a study of blood T cell repertoires in COVID-19. The repertoire was sequenced with immunoSEQ multiplex PCR; TCRdb's copy has only in-frame clones and lacks some. The table has over 80,000 clones, about nine tenths seen once. This receptor was obtained from a human donor with active COVID-19. The donor label of this sample is uncertain. The sequenced sample consisted of peripheral blood.

Here the CDR3 DNA reads TGTGCCAGCAGCGTCGCAGCCCAGGGTAGCGGCTACACCTTC. Translating gives CASSVAAQGSGYTF. This chain joins TRBV9 and TRBJ1-2; TRBD1 is a possible D gene (5 bases). The V gene's germline CDR1 is SGDLS and CDR2 YYNGEE. V dropped 2 bases and J dropped 8 bases, with 16 bases sitting between them. The CDR3 runs to 14 residues.